This TCR beta chain emerged from a study of blood T cell repertoires in COVID-19. About the study: PBMCs, B-cell-depleted T cells, or T cells provided the cDNA or gDNA that made up the material.

CDR1 is LNHDA and CDR2 is SQIVND in the germline V gene (reference sequence). V lost 3 bases and J lost 5, with 10 bases in between. This CDR3 contains 14 residues. Concerning this clone: This sample includes further DNA sequences coding for the same CDR3.

The repertoire was sequenced with immunoSEQ multiplex PCR; TCRdb's copy has only in-frame clones and lacks some. The top ten clones hold around 7% of a sample with roughly 210,000 clones, over 75% of them seen once. This clonotype was sampled from a man aged 30-40 years in a cohort exposed to, infected with or recovered from COVID-19 (not recorded which). Sequenced sample: PBMCs or T cells enriched from blood (not recorded which). This chain links TRBV19 with TRBJ2-2; the D gene is possibly TRBD2 (5 bases). The CDR3 nucleotides are TGTGCCAGTAGTATCTTACCGGGGACCGGGGAGCTGTTTTTT. This gives the protein CASSILPGTGELFF. Full variable domain (rest looked up from reference TRBV19 and TRBJ2-2): DGGITQSPKYLFRKEGQNVTLSCEQNLNHDAMYWYRQDPGQGLRLIYYSQIVNDFQKGDIAEGYSVSREKKESFPLTVTSAQKNPTAFYLCASSILPGTGELFFGEGSRLTVL.